This passage covers 27 T cell receptor beta chains from one sample sequenced in a study of control samples from healthy donors and cancer patients. The repertoire was sequenced with immunoSEQ multiplex PCR; TCRdb's copy has only in-frame clones and lacks some. The table lists 150,000 or so clones, roughly 89% of them singletons. The material sequenced was blood. These receptors came from a man younger than 40 in good health.

This clone was recorded only once. The chain employs TRBV29-1 and TRBJ2-1; 8 bases are a match to TRBD1. The CDR3 has 15 residues. V lost 5 bases to trimming and J lost 6 bases; unmatched junction nucleotides: 12. Germline V gene lookup returns CDR1 SQVTM and CDR2 ANQGSEA. The CDR3 protein is CSVTISDREVNEQFF. The CDR3 DNA reads TGCAGCGTTACTATATCGGACAGGGAGGTCAATGAGCAGTTCTTC.

This chain joins TRBV9 and TRBJ1-6; tentative D call: TRBD1 (5 bases). Trimming stripped 0 bases from V and 10 bases from J, with 14 bases between. This CDR3 spans 15 amino acids. Looked up from germline, CDR1 is SGDLS and CDR2 is YYNGEE. The CDR3 loop is CASSVAPLTDSPLHF. The CDR3 nucleotides read TGTGCCAGCAGCGTAGCACCCCTGACAGACTCACCCCTCCACTTT.

CDR3 sequence reads: CASSPFRSGTGELFF. CDR3 nucleotides: TGTGCCAGCAGCCCCTTCCGTAGCGGGACCGGGGAGCTGTTTTTT. The chain is built from TRBV3-1 (or the pseudogene TRBV3-2) and TRBJ2-2; 7 bases agree with TRBD2. Germline V lookup: CDR1 LGHDT, CDR2 YNNKEL (reference sequence). Trimming took 4 bases from V and 5 from J; bases not matched to a gene: 7. This CDR3 contains 15 residues.

CDR3 sequence reads: CASSVEQGAGRQNTIYF. CDR3 bases: TGTGCCAGCAGCGTAGAACAGGGGGCAGGGCGGCAAAACACCATATATTTT. The J gene is TRBJ1-3, the V gene TRBV9; TRBD1 matches 9 bases. The ends lost 0 bases at V and 6 bases at J; junction bases unmatched: 10. The CDR3 sequence is 17 residues long. Germline assignment: CDR1 SGDLS and CDR2 YYNGEE. The full variable domain, in which reference TRBV9 and TRBJ1-3 provide the parts outside the CDR3, is DSGVTQTPKHLITATGQRVTLRCSPRSGDLSVYWYQQSLDQGLQFLIQYYNGEERAKGNILERFSAQQFPDLHSELNLSSLELGDSALYFCASSVEQGAGRQNTIYFGEGSWLTVV.

The chain combines TRBV7-2 with TRBJ1-2, with D maybe TRBD1 (6 bases). CDR1 and CDR2 (germline): SGHTA, FQGNSA. CDR3 length equals 14 residues. V dropped 5 bases and J dropped 8 bases, with 18 bases sitting between them. The CDR3 DNA reads as TGTGCCAGCAGCCCTCACTTGGGGGGGCTGGGCTACACCTTC. Protein product: CASSPHLGGLGYTF.

The chain recombines TRBV19 with TRBJ1-3, with D hard to call. The germline CDR1 and CDR2 sequences are LNHDA and SQIVND (reference sequence). The CDR3 covers 20 residues. V was pared by 4 bases and J by 2 bases, with 27 bases between. CDR3 sequence: CASSTRREGTFRTPGNTIYF. DNA for the CDR3: TGTGCCAGTAGTACCCGACGGGAGGGCACGTTTAGGACCCCTGGAAACACCATATATTTT.

This clone appeared a few times. V usage is TRBV9 and J usage is TRBJ2-2, with 9 bases that match TRBD2. The CDR3 is made up of 16 amino acids. V was pared by 0 bases and J by 5 bases, with 5 bases of the junction left unmatched. Germline values: CDR1 SGDLS, CDR2 YYNGEE. The CDR3 spells CASSVVGLAGTGELFF. CDR3 sequence (DNA): TGTGCCAGCAGCGTAGTAGGGCTAGCGGGAACCGGGGAGCTGTTTTTT. The variable domain in full, with the rest retrieved from reference TRBV9 and TRBJ2-2, is DSGVTQTPKHLITATGQRVTLRCSPRSGDLSVYWYQQSLDQGLQFLIQYYNGEERAKGNILERFSAQQFPDLHSELNLSSLELGDSALYFCASSVVGLAGTGELFFGEGSRLTVL.

The V gene is TRBV28, the J gene TRBJ1-5; D not resolved. This CDR3 region has 14 residues. V was clipped by 2 bases and J by 1 base, with 6 bases between them. The germline V gene encodes CDR1 MDHEN and CDR2 SYDVKM. CDR3 DNA sequence: TGTGCCAGCAGTTTAAGGACCAGCAATCAGCCCCAGCATTTT. Its protein product is CASSLRTSNQPQHF.

This clone was recorded once. This chain links TRBV7-7 with TRBJ2-2; D is uncertain. Deletions cut 3 bases from V and 4 bases from J, with 3 bases between. CDR3 length equals 12 residues. In germline, CDR1 is SSHAT, CDR2 FNYEAQ (reference sequence). The CDR3 DNA reads TGTGCCAGCAGCTTGGGCACCGGGGAGCTGTTTTTT. This encodes CASSLGTGELFF.

The V and J genes are TRBV5-1 and TRBJ1-2, with D hard to call. The V end lost 0 bases, the J end lost 7 bases, and 16 bases lay between the germline ends. This CDR3 region has 15 residues. Germline CDR1 SGHRS, CDR2 YFSETQ. CDR3 region: CASSLEATQASGYTF. CDR3 bases: TGCGCCAGCAGCTTGGAGGCCACCCAGGCTTCTGGCTACACCTTC.

This clone was seen once. The CDR3 DNA reads as TGCGCCAGCAGCTTGGTGGGGAACGTAAATCAGCCCCAGCATTTT. Its protein is CASSLVGNVNQPQHF. This sequence joins TRBV5-1 and TRBJ1-5; D unresolved. The V and J ends lost 0 bases and 4 bases respectively, with 11 bases between them. The CDR3 runs to 15 residues. The germline CDR1 and CDR2 sequences are SGHRS and YFSETQ.

The rearrangement joins TRBV7-9 to TRBJ1-1, with D unclear. The CDR3 spans 13 residues. CDR1 SEHNR and CDR2 FQNEAQ come from the germline V gene (reference sequence). With 2 bases removed from V and 8 bases from J, the gap between germline ends came to 12 bases. CDR3 sequence reads: CASSLPFDQEAFF. The CDR3 nucleotides are TGTGCCAGCAGCTTACCCTTCGACCAGGAAGCTTTCTTT.

The chain carries TRBV6-5 and TRBJ2-1, with a weak D call TRBD2 (5 bases). The CDR3 is 15 amino acids. From germline, CDR1 is MNHEY and CDR2 SVGAGI. The ends were cut back, 6 bases at V and 1 base at J, with 13 bases in the middle. CDR3 residues: CASSRFQRSYNEQFF. CDR3 nucleotides: TGTGCCAGCAGCCGTTTCCAGCGGTCCTACAATGAGCAGTTCTTC.

The rearrangement joins TRBV7-8 to TRBJ2-3, with D possibly matching TRBD1 (6 bases). The V end was cut by 4 bases, the J end by 2 bases, with 22 bases between. From germline, CDR1 is SGHVS and CDR2 FQNEAQ. This CDR3 region has 18 residues. This CDR3 is CASSSSWRGTSYTDTQYF. The CDR3 nucleotides read TGTGCCAGCAGCTCCAGCTGGCGAGGGACATCCTACACAGATACGCAGTATTTT.

The V and J genes are TRBV28 and TRBJ1-5; D gene unclear. This CDR3 spans 14 amino acids. Germline assignment: CDR1 MDHEN and CDR2 SYDVKM. V lost 8 bases and J lost 0, with 11 bases in between. In DNA, the CDR3 is TGTGCCAGCTTCGTCGGACGTAGCAATCAGCCCCAGCATTTT. The encoded protein is CASFVGRSNQPQHF.

The chain employs TRBV18 and TRBJ1-4; 10 bases align to TRBD1. Trimming cost V 2 bases and J 13 bases; bases outside gene matches: 1. Germline values: CDR1 KGHSH, CDR2 LQKENI. This CDR3 has 12 amino acids. The DNA for the CDR3 is TGTGCCAGCTCACCAGGACAGGGGGGACTGTTTTTT. Translating gives CASSPGQGGLFF.

This clone has just one count. The rearrangement links TRBV6-5 to TRBJ2-1, with D hard to call. The CDR3 is 11 residues long. Germline V CDR1 and CDR2: MNHEY, SVGAGI. With 8 bases removed from V and 6 bases from J, the gap between germline ends came to 8 bases. DNA for the CDR3: TGTGCCAGCCTGCGTGGCAATGAGCAGTTCTTC. It is translated as CASLRGNEQFF.

The sample holds a few counts of this clone. This chain connects TRBV4-1 to TRBJ1-5; D unresolved. The CDR3 is 13 amino acids. From germline, CDR1 is MGHRA and CDR2 YSYEKL. V was cut by 0 bases and J by 6 bases, with 6 bases left in between. CDR3 sequence (DNA): TGCGCCAGCAGCCAAGATCTTATTCAGCCCCAGCATTTT. Protein product: CASSQDLIQPQHF.

The chain combines TRBV27 with TRBJ2-7; perhaps TRBD2 as D (6 bases). In germline, CDR1 is MNHEY, CDR2 SMNVEV (reference sequence). This CDR3 comprises 14 residues. V shed 3 bases and J shed 2 bases, with 11 bases lying between them. The DNA for the CDR3 is TGTGCCAGCAGTTTTTCGTGGGGGGCCTACGAGCAGTACTTC. Translation: CASSFSWGAYEQYF.

The chain has TRBV27 and TRBJ2-1, with 9 bases aligning to TRBD1. Germline V gives CDR1 MNHEY, CDR2 SMNVEV (reference sequence). The CDR3 totals 16 residues. V was clipped by 6 bases and J by 0 bases; unmatched bases: 6. CDR3 nucleotide sequence: TGTGCCAGCAGGGGCCTGGGACAGGGCTCCTACAATGAGCAGTTCTTC. Its translation: CASRGLGQGSYNEQFF.

This clone was seen once. The chain carries TRBV5-8 and TRBJ2-2, with 7 positions matching TRBD2. Germline V gives CDR1 SGHTS, CDR2 YDEGEE. The CDR3 has 16 residues. The V and J ends lost 4 bases and 4 bases, in that order; junction bases with no gene match: 10. CDR3 protein: CASSRTRGIGTGELFF. In nucleotides, the CDR3 is TGTGCCAGCAGCAGGACGCGGGGGATCGGCACCGGGGAGCTGTTTTTT.

The gene calls are TRBV7-8 and TRBJ1-5, with TRBD1 identical over 7 bases. The CDR3 runs 14 residues. Trimming removed 5 bases from V and 4 bases from J; junction bases left unmatched: 5. Germline assignment: CDR1 SGHVS and CDR2 FQNEAQ. For the CDR3, the DNA is TGTGCCAGCAGCCGGGACAGATTAAATCAGCCCCAGCATTTT. Protein sequence: CASSRDRLNQPQHF.

The chain is built from TRBV28 and TRBJ2-7; TRBD1 agrees at 8 bases. This CDR3 spans 15 amino acids. Germline V gives CDR1 MDHEN, CDR2 SYDVKM. Losses at the gene ends were 2 bases for V and 2 bases for J; bases not matched to a gene: 5. In DNA, the CDR3 is TGTGCCAGCAGTTTAGGGCAGGGGGCCGCCTACGAGCAGTACTTC. Amino acid sequence: CASSLGQGAAYEQYF.

The rearrangement uses TRBV6-5 and TRBJ2-1; D gene ambiguous. From germline, CDR1 is MNHEY and CDR2 SVGAGI. The CDR3 runs to 16 residues. The germline V and J ends were trimmed by 0 bases and 7 bases, with 16 bases remaining between them. The CDR3 DNA reads as TGTGCCAGCAGTTACTCGACTTCCCCCGGCAAGAATGAGCAGTTCTTC. This encodes CASSYSTSPGKNEQFF.

In the case of this clone: Other DNA sequences in the same sample also yield this CDR3. J is TRBJ2-7 and V is TRBV5-1; no clear D gene. CDR1 and CDR2 (germline): SGHRS, YFSETQ. Trimming pared 0 bases from V and 0 bases from J, leaving 4 bases between. The CDR3 extends over 13 amino acids. DNA of the CDR3: TGCGCCAGCAGCTTGGCGGGCTCCTACGAGCAGTACTTC. This sequence encodes CASSLAGSYEQYF.

The V call is TRBV24-1, the J call TRBJ2-1, with D possibly TRBD2 on 5 matching bases. Per germline, CDR1 KGHDR and CDR2 SFDVKD. The length of the CDR3 is 13 residues. Trimming shortened V by 7 bases and J by 6 bases, and 12 bases separated the two germline ends. CDR3 residues: CATSIRAGNEQFF. The DNA for the CDR3 is TGTGCCACCAGCATACGGGCGGGCAATGAGCAGTTCTTC.

V usage is TRBV13 and J usage is TRBJ2-7; perhaps TRBD2 as D (5 bases). V was shortened by 5 bases and J by 2 bases, with 16 bases between the two germline ends. The CDR3 totals 15 residues. CDR1 is PRHDT and CDR2 is FYEKMQ in the germline V gene (reference sequence). CDR3 nucleotides: TGTGCCAGCAGCCTTGGGGTAGCGCGTCCCTACGAGCAGTACTTC. Protein product: CASSLGVARPYEQYF.